This TCR beta chain emerged from a study of blood T cell repertoires in COVID-19. Study-level background: PBMCs, B-cell-depleted T cells, or T cells provided the cDNA or gDNA that made up the material.

The V end was cut by 4 bases, the J end by 6 bases, with 16 bases between. CDR3 length equals 14 residues. Germline-derived CDR1 and CDR2 are SGHRS and YFSETQ. Here immunoSEQ multiplex PCR was the method, and the copy in TCRdb shows in-frame clones only, minus some. The table shows about 360,000 clones, with about 88% occurring only once. The sample consisted of peripheral blood. This sequence was found in a human donor in a cohort sampled during active COVID-19. This chain links TRBV5-1 with TRBJ1-2; D might be TRBD1 (5 bases). CDR3 nucleotides: TGCGCCAGCAGCCCCCAGCAGGGCAGGAATGGCTACACCTTC. Protein product: CASSPQQGRNGYTF.